A selection of T cell receptor beta chains follows, all from one sample in a study of blood T cell repertoires in COVID-19. Some clones are missing from TCRdb's copy, which holds only in-frame ones; the method was immunoSEQ multiplex PCR. The data contain approximately 120,000 clones, over 80% of them singletons. Sequenced material: peripheral blood. These receptors originate from a human donor in a cohort sampled during active COVID-19. Each CDR3 is given with its conserved first and last residue. A D gene is named only where the DNA matches it firmly. Size tells how often a clone was seen (once, few, many) or the class of an expanded clone, and some rows leave it out.

J,D,length,size,V,DNA,CDR3
TRBJ1-2,NA,11,few,TRBV19,TGTGCCAGTAATTCCGCGGGGGGCTACACCTTC,CASNSAGGYTF
TRBJ2-6,NA,16,NA,TRBV29-1,TGCAGCGGATGGCTGGCGGGGATCTCTGGGGCCAACGTCCTGACTTTC,CSGWLAGISGANVLTF
TRBJ2-3,TRBD1,14,NA,TRBV7-2,TGTGCCAGCACCCGACAGGGCCCCACAGATACGCAGTATTTT,CASTRQGPTDTQYF
TRBJ1-2,NA,13,NA,TRBV28,TGTGCCAGCAGTTTATTCCAGGGTTCGAGCTACACCTTC,CASSLFQGSSYTF
TRBJ2-2,TRBD1,15,NA,TRBV5-5,TGTGCCAGCAGCTCGGGACAGGCGAACACCGGGGAGCTGTTTTTT,CASSSGQANTGELFF
TRBJ2-3,NA,16,NA,TRBV6-6,TGTGCCAGCAGTTACAGCCGGGACATAAGCACAGATACGCAGTATTTT,CASSYSRDISTDTQYF
TRBJ1-5,TRBD1,14,NA,TRBV5-4,TGTGCCAGCAGCGTAGGGACAGGAGGGCAGCCCCAGCATTTT,CASSVGTGGQPQHF
TRBJ1-6,NA,15,NA,TRBV5-1,TGCGCCAGCAGCTTCGAGTCAGGGGCAGCAGGGGCCCTCCACTTT,CASSFESGAAGALHF
TRBJ2-1,NA,16,NA,TRBV11-2,TGTGCCAGCAGCCCTCGGGTAGGGAGCTCCTACAATGAGCAGTTCTTC,CASSPRVGSSYNEQFF
TRBJ2-2,TRBD2,17,NA,TRBV6-2/TRBV6-3,TGTGCCAGCAGTTACTTGGCGGGAGGGGCGAACACCGGGGAGCTGTTTTTT,CASSYLAGGANTGELFF
TRBJ2-1,TRBD2,16,NA,TRBV5-4,TGTGCCAGCACCTCGGGGGGGCCCTTCTCCTACAATGAGCAGTTCTTC,CASTSGGPFSYNEQFF
TRBJ1-4,TRBD1,15,NA,TRBV19,TGTGCCAGTAGTACAAACAGGGGGCGAGGTGAAAAACTGTTTTTT,CASSTNRGRGEKLFF
TRBJ1-2,NA,13,few,TRBV14,TGTGCCAGCAGCCAAGACTACAGCCATGGCTACACCTTC,CASSQDYSHGYTF
TRBJ2-7,NA,16,once,TRBV5-1,TGCGCCAGCAGCTTGGTGGGGTGGGACACCGATTACGAGCAGTACTTC,CASSLVGWDTDYEQYF
TRBJ2-7,NA,16,NA,TRBV5-1,TGCGCCAGCAGCTTGGAAGCAGGCGCGGACGGGACTCCACAGTACTTC,CASSLEAGADGTPQYF
TRBJ1-5,TRBD1,16,NA,TRBV18,TGTGCCAGCTCACCATTCAGGACAGGTAGCAATCAGCCCCAGCATTTT,CASSPFRTGSNQPQHF
TRBJ2-5,NA,15,NA,TRBV24-1,TGTGCCACCAGTGTTCACGGGGGACAGAAAGAGACCCAGTACTTC,CATSVHGGQKETQYF
TRBJ2-2,NA,16,NA,TRBV3-1/TRBV3-2,TGTGCCAGCAGCCAGTATGGGACTCAGAACACCGGGGAGCTGTTTTTT,CASSQYGTQNTGELFF
TRBJ2-3,NA,17,NA,TRBV5-4,TGTGCCAGCAGCTCAAAGCTACCGGGGAGAAACACAGATACGCAGTATTTT,CASSSKLPGRNTDTQYF
TRBJ2-3,TRBD2,16,NA,TRBV4-2,TGTGCCAGCAGCCCACAAGCGGGGGGAACCCCAGATACGCAGTATTTT,CASSPQAGGTPDTQYF
TRBJ1-2,TRBD1,13,NA,TRBV28,TGTGCCAGCAGGATGACAGGGGGCGATGGCTACACCTTC,CASRMTGGDGYTF
TRBJ2-3,NA,16,NA,TRBV7-9,TGTGCCAGCAGCCCTCCGGGGGTAGGGGGCACAGATACGCAGTATTTT,CASSPPGVGGTDTQYF